This T cell receptor (beta chain) is drawn from a study of blood T cells in healthy people across ages. Isolation recovered at least 7 million PBMCs from every sample. For the second PCR, which ran for roughly 6 to 12 cycles, a sample-barcoded 5' primer and a J-beta primer mix were used. TCRdb re-derived calls from the 5' RACE reads in MiXCR, one entry per CDR3 protein. The data hold around 850,000 distinct CDR3 sequences, with approximately 35% observed a single time. CDR1 is SGHTA and CDR2 is FQGNSA in the germline V gene. V dropped 1 base and J dropped 4; count of bases not matched to a gene: 5. This CDR3 contains 15 residues.

This TCR derives from a man younger than 35 in good health. What was sequenced was blood. The V call is TRBV7-2, the J call TRBJ2-5; 8 nucleotides match TRBD1. The CDR3 coding sequence is TGTGCCAGCAGCTTAGTCGGACAGGGCGGAGAGACCCAGTACTTC. Its translation: CASSLVGQGGETQYF.